A selection of T cell receptor beta chains follows, all from one sample in a study of shared clonotypes between healthy human individuals. Repertoires were generated with immunoSEQ multiplex PCR, while TCRdb's copy carries only in-frame clones and drops some. Here the sample spans 700,000 to 950,000 clones, 90% to 98% being singletons. Material: naive CD8+ T cells sorted from blood. These TCRs come from a man aged 30 to 39 in good health. Both conserved end residues are part of each CDR3. The order of the fields is V gene, J gene, CDR3 protein.

v_gene: TRBV6-5
j_gene: TRBJ2-3
CDR3aa: CASSTGTSEADTQYF

v_gene: TRBV29-1
j_gene: TRBJ2-3
CDR3aa: CSVDTDTQYF

v_gene: TRBV2
j_gene: TRBJ2-1
CDR3aa: CASTGGAKGNEQFF

v_gene: TRBV7-9
j_gene: TRBJ2-1
CDR3aa: CASSLSNEQFF

v_gene: TRBV14
j_gene: TRBJ2-1
CDR3aa: CASNGLAGDNEQFF

v_gene: TRBV9
j_gene: TRBJ1-1
CDR3aa: CASSARWGSTEAFF

v_gene: TRBV28
j_gene: TRBJ2-7
CDR3aa: CASRDRGYEQYF

v_gene: TRBV7-9
j_gene: TRBJ2-3
CDR3aa: CASSPPPDTQYF

v_gene: TRBV11-2
j_gene: TRBJ1-1
CDR3aa: CASSFRNTEAFF

v_gene: TRBV5-4
j_gene: TRBJ2-3
CDR3aa: CASSLWAGVNTDTQYF

v_gene: TRBV19
j_gene: TRBJ2-1
CDR3aa: CASSIGYGFEERGASYNEQFF

v_gene: TRBV9
j_gene: TRBJ2-7
CDR3aa: CASSDSLDDEVREQYF

v_gene: TRBV9
j_gene: TRBJ2-5
CDR3aa: CASSQAGGETQYF

v_gene: TRBV5-4
j_gene: TRBJ2-7
CDR3aa: CASSFDIGKPYEQYF

v_gene: TRBV9
j_gene: TRBJ2-7
CDR3aa: CASSVYGTGDYEQYF

v_gene: TRBV29-1
j_gene: TRBJ2-2
CDR3aa: CSVRQLAGELFF

v_gene: TRBV7-6
j_gene: TRBJ2-3
CDR3aa: CASSLGGGAGDTQYF

v_gene: TRBV29-1
j_gene: TRBJ2-1
CDR3aa: CSVGWDNEQFF

v_gene: TRBV19
j_gene: TRBJ1-2
CDR3aa: CASSLGTGVGYTF

v_gene: TRBV6-5
j_gene: TRBJ1-1
CDR3aa: CASSKGGLNTEAFF

v_gene: TRBV2
j_gene: TRBJ2-7
CDR3aa: CASWVGSSSYEQYF

v_gene: TRBV7-7
j_gene: TRBJ2-2
CDR3aa: CASSLGRNTGELFF

v_gene: TRBV27
j_gene: TRBJ2-1
CDR3aa: CASSRGEGLPIRQFF